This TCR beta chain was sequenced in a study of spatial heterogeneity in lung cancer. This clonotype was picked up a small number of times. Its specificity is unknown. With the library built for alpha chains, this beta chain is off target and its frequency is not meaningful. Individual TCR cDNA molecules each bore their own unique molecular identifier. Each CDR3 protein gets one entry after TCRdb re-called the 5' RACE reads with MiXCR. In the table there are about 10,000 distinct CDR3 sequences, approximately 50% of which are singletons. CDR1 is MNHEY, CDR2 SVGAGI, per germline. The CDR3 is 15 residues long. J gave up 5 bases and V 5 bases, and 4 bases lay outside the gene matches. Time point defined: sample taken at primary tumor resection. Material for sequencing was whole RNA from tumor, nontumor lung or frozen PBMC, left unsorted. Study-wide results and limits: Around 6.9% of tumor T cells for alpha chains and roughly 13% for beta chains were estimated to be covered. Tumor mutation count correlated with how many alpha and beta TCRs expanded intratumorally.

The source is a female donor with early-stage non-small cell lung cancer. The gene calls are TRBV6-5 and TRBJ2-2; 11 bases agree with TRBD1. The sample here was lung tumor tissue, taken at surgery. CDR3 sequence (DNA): TGTGCCAGCAGTCTGGGACAGGGGGTGACCGGGGAGCTGTTTTTT. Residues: CASSLGQGVTGELFF.